The present T cell receptor (beta chain) was sequenced within a study of cytomegalovirus exposure and HLA in healthy donors. In the PCR, 60 Vbeta and 13 Jbeta primers were used. Sequenced by immunoSEQ multiplex PCR; TCRdb stores in-frame clones only, minus some. Of 170,000 or so clones listed, just under 80% are singletons. Findings and limits, study-wide: Investigators reported some 150 TCR beta chains as tied to cytomegalovirus.

Notes on this clone: The antigen remains unidentified.

CDR3 size: 14 residues. The V end lost 4 bases, the J end lost 8 bases, and 15 bases lay between the germline ends. The V gene's germline CDR1 is SGHDT and CDR2 YYEEEE. This clonotype was sampled from a woman between 45 and 60 years old in good health and CMV-seropositive. The material sequenced was PBMCs. The V and J genes are TRBV5-6 and TRBJ1-4; D is possibly TRBD1 (6 bases). CDR3 residues: CASSPGDLFEKLFF. DNA of the CDR3: TGTGCCAGCAGCCCAGGGGACCTTTTCGAAAAACTGTTTTTT.